Listed below are T cell receptor beta chains from one sample, sequenced in a study of T-cell memory formation after mild COVID-19. TCRdb ran MiXCR on the 5' RACE reads and lists one entry per CDR3 protein. The table lists about 430,000 distinct CDR3 sequences, roughly 24% of them singletons. The specimen sequenced was PBMCs or a T cell subset sorted from them (not recorded which). The receptors derive from an adult woman who had mild COVID-19 (a few samples of this study predate the infection). Cell type and time point are not known. CDR3s include the opening cysteine and the closing phenylalanine or tryptophan. A D gene is named only where the DNA matches it firmly. Size is stated for part of the rows, as once, few or many counts, or as a class when the clone is expanded.

-,TRBJ1-1,few,TRBV6-5,CASSWVMGAFGTEAFF,TGTGCCAGCAGTTGGGTGATGGGGGCGTTTGGCACTGAAGCTTTCTTT
-,TRBJ2-5,few,TRBV5-4,CASSLKSGGETQYF,TGTGCCAGCAGCTTGAAATCAGGGGGGGAGACCCAGTACTTC
TRBD2,TRBJ2-1,few,TRBV10-3,CAIAGAGGSYNEQFF,TGTGCCATCGCTGGGGCGGGAGGGTCCTACAATGAGCAGTTCTTC
TRBD1,TRBJ2-7,few,TRBV18,CASSPPGTGGYYEQYF,TGTGCCAGCTCACCACCGGGGACAGGCGGCTACTACGAGCAGTACTTC
-,TRBJ2-7,-,TRBV12-3/TRBV12-4,CASSPAGRNQGVEQYF,TGTGCCAGCAGCCCTGCCGGGCGCAACCAAGGTGTAGAGCAGTACTTC
-,TRBJ2-3,-,TRBV4-2,CASSQDPRGVATDTQYF,TGTGCCAGCAGCCAAGATCCCAGGGGGGTGGCCACAGATACGCAGTATTTT
-,TRBJ2-3,few,TRBV20-1,CSAPLQGRYDTQYF,TGCAGTGCTCCCTTACAGGGGAGGTATGATACGCAGTATTTT
-,TRBJ1-2,few,TRBV20-1,CSARKTANYGYTF,TGCAGTGCTAGGAAAACAGCTAACTATGGCTACACCTTC
-,TRBJ1-2,few,TRBV15,CATSPHPPERVYVYTF,TGTGCCACCAGCCCTCATCCCCCGGAGAGGGTCTATGTCTACACCTTC
-,TRBJ2-7,many,TRBV15,CATSSGDGDEQYF,TGTGCCACCAGCAGCGGGGATGGGGACGAGCAGTACTTC
-,TRBJ1-1,few,TRBV20-1,CSARKAEAFF,TGCAGTGCTAGAAAGGCTGAAGCTTTCTTT
-,TRBJ2-1,few,TRBV4-2,CASSQDGGRVIYNEQFF,TGTGCCAGCAGCCAAGATGGCGGCAGGGTAATCTACAATGAGCAGTTCTTC
TRBD1,TRBJ2-7,many,TRBV3-1,CASSSRDRGFHEQYF,TGTGCCAGCAGCTCCCGCGACAGGGGTTTCCACGAGCAGTACTTC
-,TRBJ2-5,once,TRBV10-3,CAITRREGETQYF,TGTGCCATCACTCGTCGGGAAGGGGAGACCCAGTACTTC
-,TRBJ1-1,few,TRBV6-2/TRBV6-3,CASSWGSEGTEAFF,TGTGCCAGCAGTTGGGGGTCCGAGGGAACTGAAGCTTTCTTT
-,TRBJ2-1,once,TRBV20-1,CSPRRASTYNEQFF,TGCAGCCCGAGGAGGGCCAGCACCTACAATGAGCAGTTCTTC
TRBD2,TRBJ2-3,few,TRBV20-1,CSASAASGGPPTDTQYF,TGCAGTGCATCAGCAGCCAGCGGGGGCCCCCCCACAGATACGCAGTATTTT
TRBD1,TRBJ1-2,-,TRBV5-5,CASSFTGTASNYGYTF,TGTGCCAGCAGCTTTACTGGGACAGCCTCTAACTATGGCTACACCTTC
-,TRBJ1-2,few,TRBV12-3/TRBV12-4,CASSLPGVDYGYTF,TGTGCCAGCAGTTTACCTGGGGTCGACTATGGCTACACCTTC
-,TRBJ1-1,few,TRBV5-4,CASSSRRGDGTEAFF,TGTGCCAGCAGCTCCCGGAGGGGCGACGGCACTGAAGCTTTCTTT
-,TRBJ2-2,-,TRBV4-3,CASSHSRWPESGELFF,TGCGCCAGCAGCCATTCGCGGTGGCCCGAGTCCGGGGAGCTGTTTTTT
-,TRBJ1-2,few,TRBV5-6,CASSLSGQVYGYTF,TGTGCCAGCAGCTTGTCCGGCCAAGTGTATGGCTACACCTTC
TRBD1,TRBJ1-2,many,TRBV5-1,CASSLRTGEIHYGYTF,TGCGCCAGCAGCCTCCGGACAGGGGAAATCCACTATGGCTACACCTTC
-,TRBJ2-1,-,TRBV30,CAWSATARYNEQFF,TGTGCCTGGAGTGCGACGGCCAGGTACAATGAGCAGTTCTTC
-,TRBJ1-5,-,TRBV6-5,CASSYKAGNQPQHF,TGTGCCAGCAGTTACAAGGCCGGCAATCAGCCCCAGCATTTT
-,TRBJ2-3,-,TRBV7-2,CASSLDAITQYF,TGTGCCAGCAGCTTAGATGCTATAACGCAGTATTTT
-,TRBJ1-1,few,TRBV7-9,CASSSPGAGLPEAFF,TGTGCCAGCAGCTCCCCCGGAGCAGGGTTGCCTGAAGCTTTCTTT
TRBD1,TRBJ1-2,few,TRBV7-3,CASSRTDRDVDGYTF,TGTGCCAGCAGCCGGACCGACAGGGATGTAGATGGCTACACCTTC
-,TRBJ1-1,few,TRBV20-1,CSARDWGEAFF,TGCAGTGCTAGAGATTGGGGTGAAGCTTTCTTT
TRBD1,TRBJ1-5,few,TRBV12-3/TRBV12-4,CASRSDRALGQPQHF,TGTGCCAGCAGATCCGACAGGGCCCTCGGTCAGCCCCAGCATTTT
-,TRBJ2-7,many,TRBV12-3/TRBV12-4,CASSPRQGGYEQYF,TGTGCCAGCAGCCCTCGACAGGGAGGGTACGAGCAGTACTTC
TRBD1,TRBJ2-1,few,TRBV5-6,CASSLAGDRAFDEQFF,TGTGCCAGCAGCTTGGCGGGGGACAGGGCTTTTGATGAGCAGTTCTTC
-,TRBJ1-2,few,TRBV27,CAPSGPGQTYGYTF,TGTGCCCCCAGCGGTCCAGGGCAGACCTATGGCTACACCTTC
-,TRBJ1-2,many,TRBV12-3/TRBV12-4,CASSSGLGYTF,TGTGCCAGCAGTTCGGGACTTGGCTACACCTTC
-,TRBJ2-7,-,TRBV28,CASSLYRATSYEQYF,TGTGCCAGCAGTTTATACAGGGCCACATCCTACGAGCAGTACTTC
TRBD1,TRBJ2-5,few,TRBV30,CAWSTMRAGQGRETQYF,TGTGCCTGGTCCACCATGCGTGCGGGACAGGGAAGAGAGACCCAGTACTTC
-,TRBJ2-2,few,TRBV5-6,CASSLALAAGTGELFF,TGTGCCAGCAGCCTTGCCCTAGCTGCGGGCACCGGGGAGCTGTTTTTT
-,TRBJ1-1,few,TRBV12-3/TRBV12-4,CASSWLREQAFF,TGTGCCAGCAGTTGGTTAAGGGAGCAAGCTTTCTTT
-,TRBJ2-4,few,TRBV9,CASSDTGKSAKNIQYF,TGTGCCAGCAGCGATACAGGGAAGTCAGCCAAAAACATTCAGTACTTC
-,TRBJ1-1,few,TRBV5-1,CASSLGSGTLMNTEAFF,TGCGCCAGCAGCTTGGGGTCCGGGACACTAATGAACACTGAAGCTTTCTTT
-,TRBJ2-7,few,TRBV7-9,CASSLVWDPKRGEQYF,TGTGCCAGCAGCTTAGTTTGGGACCCAAAAAGGGGGGAGCAGTACTTC
-,TRBJ1-4,-,TRBV4-1,CASSQDFKRGATNEKLFF,TGCGCCAGCAGCCAAGATTTCAAGAGGGGGGCAACTAATGAAAAACTGTTTTTT
TRBD1,TRBJ2-1,few,TRBV20-1,CFGAGQGYNEQFF,TGCTTCGGGGCGGGACAGGGCTACAATGAGCAGTTCTTC
TRBD1,TRBJ1-1,-,TRBV27,CASSKTGGYTEAFF,TGTGCCAGCAGTAAGACAGGGGGGTACACTGAAGCTTTCTTT
-,TRBJ1-2,once,TRBV2,CASSESLSDGYTF,TGTGCCAGCAGTGAGTCCCTTTCCGACGGCTACACCTTC
-,TRBJ2-7,-,TRBV4-2,CASSQEPSGAYEQYF,TGTGCCAGCAGCCAAGAGCCCAGCGGAGCCTACGAGCAGTACTTC
-,TRBJ2-7,few,TRBV5-5,CASSGGNPYEQYF,TGTGCCAGCAGCGGGGGCAACCCCTACGAGCAGTACTTC
-,TRBJ1-4,-,TRBV5-5,CASSLMVGEKLFF,TGTGCCAGCAGCTTGATGGTAGGGGAAAAACTGTTTTTT
-,TRBJ2-2,-,TRBV5-6,CASNLLAGAVNTGELFF,TGTGCCAGCAACCTCCTGGCCGGGGCAGTTAACACCGGGGAGCTGTTTTTT
TRBD2,TRBJ2-3,few,TRBV4-3,CASSQDLAGGSDTQYF,TGCGCCAGCAGCCAAGATCTAGCGGGAGGTTCAGATACGCAGTATTTT
-,TRBJ1-1,few,TRBV4-1,CASSQEGQVGTEAFF,TGCGCCAGCAGCCAAGAAGGGCAGGTCGGCACTGAAGCTTTCTTT
-,TRBJ2-1,-,TRBV4-1,CASSPWDQDNEQFF,TGCGCCAGCAGCCCCTGGGACCAGGACAATGAGCAGTTCTTC
-,TRBJ1-2,-,TRBV29-1,CSVEEQGGVGGYTF,TGCAGCGTTGAGGAACAGGGAGGGGTTGGTGGCTACACCTTC
-,TRBJ2-7,-,TRBV4-1,CASSQEGGPTYEQYF,TGCGCCAGCAGCCAAGAGGGGGGCCCTACCTACGAGCAGTACTTC
-,TRBJ1-5,few,TRBV4-2,CASSEEVSNQPQHF,TGTGCCAGCAGCGAGGAGGTTAGCAATCAGCCCCAGCATTTT
-,TRBJ1-1,-,TRBV12-5,CASGRGWGNTEAFF,TGTGCTAGTGGACGTGGGTGGGGGAACACTGAAGCTTTCTTT
TRBD1,TRBJ1-1,-,TRBV6-6,CASSYKRSGQAEAFF,TGTGCCAGCAGTTACAAGAGGTCGGGACAGGCCGAAGCTTTCTTT
-,TRBJ2-1,-,TRBV12-1,CASSSPAGTSENNEQFF,TGTGCCAGCAGCTCACCAGCCGGGACTAGCGAAAACAATGAGCAGTTCTTC